These T cell receptor beta chains were read from a single sample in a study of cytomegalovirus exposure and HLA in healthy donors. Here immunoSEQ multiplex PCR was the method, and the copy in TCRdb shows in-frame clones only, minus some. The table lists fewer than 150,000 clones. Sequenced: PBMCs. Source of these receptors: a man in his forties or fifties in good health and CMV-seronegative. CDR3s include the opening cysteine and the closing phenylalanine or tryptophan. A D gene is named only where the DNA matches it firmly.

D: -; J: TRBJ2-1; V: TRBV7-3; CDR3: CASSLRGKRDEQFF; DNA: TGTGCCAGCAGCCTCCGGGGAAAAAGGGATGAGCAGTTCTTC
D: TRBD1; J: TRBJ2-1; V: TRBV19; CDR3: CASTDRGTYNEQFF; DNA: TGTGCCAGTACCGACAGGGGAACCTACAATGAGCAGTTCTTC
D: -; J: TRBJ2-5; V: TRBV9; CDR3: CASSTGGTARETQYF; DNA: TGTGCCAGCAGCACCGGCGGGACGGCGCGAGAGACCCAGTACTTC
D: -; J: TRBJ2-4; V: TRBV29-1; CDR3: CSVEGAAKNIQYF; DNA: TGCAGCGTTGAGGGAGCGGCCAAAAACATTCAGTACTTC
D: TRBD1; J: TRBJ2-3; V: TRBV7-2; CDR3: CASSLYRGGTDTQYF; DNA: TGTGCCAGCAGCCTCTACAGGGGTGGCACAGATACGCAGTATTTT
D: TRBD1; J: TRBJ2-1; V: TRBV4-1; CDR3: CASSQAGTGGDYEQFF; DNA: TGCGCCAGCAGCCAAGCCGGGACAGGGGGCGATTATGAGCAGTTCTTC
D: TRBD2; J: TRBJ2-5; V: TRBV6-5; CDR3: CASSRLAGRETQYF; DNA: TGTGCCAGCAGTCGACTAGCGGGGAGAGAGACCCAGTACTTC
D: -; J: TRBJ1-3; V: TRBV7-8; CDR3: CASSLDAGSRNTIYF; DNA: TGTGCCAGCAGCTTAGACGCAGGTTCAAGAAACACCATATATTTT
D: -; J: TRBJ2-5; V: TRBV4-3; CDR3: CASSQGTRETQYF; DNA: TGCGCCAGCAGCCAGGGGACACGGGAGACCCAGTACTTC
D: -; J: TRBJ1-2; V: TRBV5-8; CDR3: CASSLRQPRRPNYGYTF; DNA: TGTGCCAGCAGCTTGCGACAGCCTCGTAGGCCTAACTATGGCTACACCTTC